The rows below give T cell receptor beta chains drawn from one sample of a study of blood T cell repertoires in COVID-19. Here immunoSEQ multiplex PCR was the method, and the copy in TCRdb shows in-frame clones only, minus some. Altogether about 35,000 clones are present, more than 70% being singletons, with the ten largest covering more than 40%. The sequenced sample was peripheral blood. All receptors come from a man aged 55 to 70 with active or convalescent COVID-19. The conserved cysteine and the conserved F or W are not part of the CDR3 here.

v_gene,j_gene,CDR3aa
TRBV5-1,TRBJ2-3,ASSLGPLPGDTQY
TRBV19,TRBJ2-4,ASSPTPGQGAIWGKNIQY
TRBV11-2,TRBJ2-5,ASSPFGRETQY
TRBV11-3,TRBJ2-3,ASSRRLAGGPDTQY
TRBV6-5,TRBJ1-2,ASRHPGQGGYGYT
TRBV6-1,TRBJ2-6,ASSEGGSGANVLT
TRBV5-1,TRBJ2-5,ASSFGTSGGYQETQY
TRBV9,TRBJ2-5,ASSVEGDRETQY
TRBV5-5,TRBJ2-1,ASSLALAAPLDNEQF
TRBV19,TRBJ2-3,ASRERGADTQY
TRBV11-3,TRBJ2-2,ASSSSGSNTGELF
TRBV12-3/TRBV12-4,TRBJ1-5,ASSWRENQPQH
TRBV3-1/TRBV3-2,TRBJ2-2,ASSYRGNTGELF
TRBV20-1,TRBJ1-1,SASPRWDTEAF
TRBV7-9,TRBJ1-1,ASSPPGTMNTEAF
TRBV12-5,TRBJ2-1,ASGLWTGREQF
TRBV19,TRBJ2-5,ASSIQGQQETQY
TRBV19,TRBJ1-3,ASSTSAQGGNTIY
TRBV10-3,TRBJ2-3,AVGPTSGSAPGTDTQY
TRBV15,TRBJ1-4,ATSKDRAATNEKLF
TRBV19,TRBJ1-2,ASSIGGRPTNYGYT
TRBV19,TRBJ1-2,ASSIGQLYGYT
TRBV11-3,TRBJ1-1,ASSLDGGWNTEAF
TRBV19,TRBJ1-2,ASSTGSGYGYT
TRBV6-1,TRBJ1-3,ASSGGQAYSGNTIY
TRBV20-1,TRBJ2-4,SAGGEGIQY
TRBV5-1,TRBJ1-4,ASSEGTGGEKLF
TRBV3-1/TRBV3-2,TRBJ2-2,ASSQAGIGELF
TRBV7-8,TRBJ2-1,ASSLVGLAGAYNEQF
TRBV28,TRBJ2-5,AILPRGRETQY
TRBV7-9,TRBJ2-3,ASSSGTDTQY
TRBV7-6,TRBJ1-1,ASSSSPAGGTEAF
TRBV4-3,TRBJ2-1,ASSPGKEVDEQF
TRBV29-1,TRBJ2-3,SVEESGFTDTQY
TRBV3-1/TRBV3-2,TRBJ2-1,ASSPPGLAAFGF
TRBV30,TRBJ2-5,AWSGGRLETQY
TRBV21-1,TRBJ2-1,ASSKVGSGRTGNEQF
TRBV2,TRBJ1-4,ASSEWQGAREKLF
TRBV19,TRBJ2-5,ASSNRKETQY
TRBV3-1/TRBV3-2,TRBJ1-3,ASSQASGGNTIY
TRBV30,TRBJ1-5,AWSSLPGQPQH
TRBV2,TRBJ2-5,ASSENQVATQY
TRBV7-2,TRBJ2-1,ASSLILVLGGEQF
TRBV6-1,TRBJ2-3,ASSVRGVPSTDTQY
TRBV28,TRBJ1-5,ASSPLDRSKNQPQH
TRBV25-1,TRBJ2-1,ASRNRNNEQF
TRBV11-3,TRBJ2-5,ASSLGRGPSQETQY
TRBV5-4,TRBJ2-1,ASSLDAGPDNEQF
TRBV19,TRBJ1-1,ASSISRTGGTNTEAF
TRBV21-1,TRBJ2-3,ASSPPLLTQY
TRBV28,TRBJ1-5,ASSPWGTGNQPQH
TRBV2,TRBJ1-1,ASRGQGFAEAF
TRBV7-9,TRBJ2-5,ASSLAGARGETQY
TRBV5-3,TRBJ1-1,ARSFRRDWTGPGTEAF
TRBV14,TRBJ2-2,ASSQVSGGLAVNTGELF
TRBV2,TRBJ2-1,ASSDRGPNEQF